The text below deals with one T cell receptor (beta chain). Authors' methods: Junction-only sequences without quality scores came from ImmunoSEQ, so filtering differed. Data came from immunoSEQ multiplex PCR; TCRdb stores just in-frame clones and leaves some out. The V and J calls and clone size were taken over from that table, and D and trimming were inferred from the DNA. The sample includes roughly 500,000 clones, roughly four fifths of them seen just once. Germline values: CDR1 LNHNV, CDR2 YYDKDF (reference sequence). V was pared by 3 bases and J by 7 bases, with 6 bases of the junction left unmatched. CDR3 length: 15 residues. The data were obtained in a study of shared clonotypes between healthy human individuals. Study-wide context: The donor pool was made up of a couple of women and three men aged 18 to 49.

The source material was PBMCs. The TCR sequence derives from a middle-aged woman in good health. Some clones in this sample may be carry-over from other donors' samples. The rearrangement joins TRBV15 to TRBJ1-4; 9 nucleotides agree with TRBD1. The CDR3 region has the DNA TGTGCCACCAGCAGTCCCGGGACAGGGTTTGAAAAACTGTTTTTT. Amino acid sequence: CATSSPGTGFEKLFF. The complete variable domain, with remaining parts taken from reference TRBV15 and TRBJ1-4, reads DAMVIQNPRYQVTQFGKPVTLSCSQTLNHNVMYWYQQKSSQAPKLLFHYYDKDFNNEADTPDNFQSRRPNTSFCFLDIRSPGLGDTAMYLCATSSPGTGFEKLFFGSGTQLSVL.